In its sample, the clone carrying this T cell receptor (beta chain) was seen a few times. No antigen is known for it. These data belong to a study of identical twins. Study findings and constraints: Conclusions were based on cross-sectional statistical analysis, without following the same donors.

TCRdb independently ran MiXCR on the 5' RACE reads; one entry per CDR3 protein. This sample has about 660,000 distinct CDR3 sequences, with 8% to 9% found just once. Trimming took 4 bases from V and 0 from J; bases not matched to a gene: 3. The CDR3 length is 15 residues. CDR1 MGHDK and CDR2 SYGVNS come from the germline V gene. These data were also reused for a study on yellow fever vaccine responses in identical twins.

The V gene is TRBV25-1, the J gene TRBJ2-3; 8 nucleotides agree with TRBD2. The sample comprised PBMCs. The receptor was isolated from a woman aged 18 to 35 in good health. The CDR3: CASSVSGTSTDTQYF. As DNA, the CDR3 is TGTGCCAGCAGTGTTAGCGGGACTAGCACAGATACGCAGTATTTT.